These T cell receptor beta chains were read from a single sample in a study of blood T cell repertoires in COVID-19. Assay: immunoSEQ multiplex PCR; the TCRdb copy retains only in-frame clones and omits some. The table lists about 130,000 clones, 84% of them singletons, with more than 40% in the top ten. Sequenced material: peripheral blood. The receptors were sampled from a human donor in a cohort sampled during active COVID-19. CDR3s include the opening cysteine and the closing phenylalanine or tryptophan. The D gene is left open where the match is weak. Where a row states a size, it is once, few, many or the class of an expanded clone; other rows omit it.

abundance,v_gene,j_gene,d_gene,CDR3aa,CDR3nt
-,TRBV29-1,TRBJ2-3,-,CSVLRDALDTQYF,TGCAGCGTGCTGCGGGACGCGTTGGATACGCAGTATTTT
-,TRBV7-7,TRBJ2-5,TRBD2,CASSISGTSQETQYF,TGTGCTAGCAGCATCTCCGGGACTAGCCAAGAGACCCAGTACTTC
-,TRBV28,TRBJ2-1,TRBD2,CASSETGTISNEQFF,TGTGCCAGCAGTGAGACCGGGACTATCTCTAATGAGCAGTTCTTC
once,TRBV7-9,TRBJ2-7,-,CASSLDVRAREQYF,TGTGCCAGCAGCTTAGATGTCAGGGCCCGCGAGCAGTACTTC
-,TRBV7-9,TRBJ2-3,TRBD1,CASSPQAGTASTDTQYF,TGTGCCAGCAGCCCCCAAGCCGGGACAGCTAGCACAGATACGCAGTATTTT
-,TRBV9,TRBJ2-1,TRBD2,CASATSGSGNEQFF,TGTGCCAGCGCAACTAGCGGGTCGGGCAATGAGCAGTTCTTC
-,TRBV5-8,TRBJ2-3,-,CASSPERPSTDTQYF,TGTGCCAGCAGCCCTGAGCGGCCTAGCACAGATACGCAGTATTTT
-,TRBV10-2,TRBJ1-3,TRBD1,CASSGTGGRNTIYF,TGCGCCAGCAGTGGGACAGGGGGGAGAAACACCATATATTTT
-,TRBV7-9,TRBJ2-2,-,CASSLKGSTGELFF,TGTGCCAGCAGCTTAAAGGGGTCCACCGGGGAGCTGTTTTTT
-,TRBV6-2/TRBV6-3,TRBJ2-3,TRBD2,CASSYGTSGNTDTQYF,TGTGCCAGCAGTTACGGGACTAGCGGGAACACAGATACGCAGTATTTT
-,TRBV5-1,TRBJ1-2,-,CASSLEGPNYGYTF,TGCGCCAGCAGCTTGGAGGGGCCTAACTATGGCTACACCTTC
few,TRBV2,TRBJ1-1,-,CASTLNTEAFF,TGTGCCAGCACCCTAAACACTGAAGCTTTCTTT
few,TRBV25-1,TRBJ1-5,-,CASSEISSSNQPQHF,TGTGCCAGCAGTGAAATTTCTTCCAGCAATCAGCCCCAGCATTTT
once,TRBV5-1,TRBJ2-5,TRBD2,CASSLATSGETQYF,TGCGCCAGCAGCTTGGCTACTAGCGGGGAGACCCAGTACTTC
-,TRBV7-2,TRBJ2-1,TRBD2,CASSFVAGDEQFF,TGTGCCAGCAGCTTCGTAGCGGGAGATGAGCAGTTCTTC
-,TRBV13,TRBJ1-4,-,CASSSRGRSDEKLFF,TGTGCCAGCAGCTCCAGGGGCAGGTCGGATGAAAAACTGTTTTTT